This entry lists 2 T cell receptor beta chains sequenced from one sample in a study of T cell responses to AZD1222 COVID-19 vaccine. TCRdb's table, derived via immunoSEQ multiplex PCR, lists solely in-frame clones and lacks some. Of 100,000 to 150,000 clones listed, about nine tenths are singletons. The specimen comprised peripheral blood, sampled on day 0 of AZD1222 vaccination. All receptors come from an adult in good health.

The chain carries TRBV6-1 and TRBJ2-1; 8 nucleotides align to TRBD2. V shed 3 bases, J shed 3 bases, and the junction held 4 bases outside the gene matches. Germline CDR1 reads MNHNS; CDR2 reads SASEGT. The CDR3 length is 15 residues. The DNA for the CDR3 is TGTGCCAGCAGTGATCTAAGCGGGGGCTACAATGAGCAGTTCTTC. The encoded protein is CASSDLSGGYNEQFF.

Only one count was recorded for this clone. This sequence joins TRBV4-1 and TRBJ2-2, with TRBD2 identical over 12 bases. The CDR3 length is 17 residues. Per germline, CDR1 MGHRA and CDR2 YSYEKL. The J segment lost 5 bases and the V segment lost 0 bases, leaving 4 bases of the junction unmatched. CDR3 coding DNA: TGCGCCAGCAGCCAAGAGCTAGCGGGGGGGCTGACCGGGGAGCTGTTTTTT. It codes for CASSQELAGGLTGELFF.